Below, one T cell receptor beta chain is given with its context. Its binding antigen is unknown. At one of its ends the junction is not consistent with the germline gene, which may arise from a read error. Per the germline V gene (reference sequence), DFQATT is the CDR1 and SNEGSKA is the CDR2. From the cysteine up to the phenylalanine, the CDR3 has a length of 14 residues. The kept DNA is CDR3 alone, 42 bases in frame from the first base. TCRbeta CDR3 regions were amplified from genomic DNA using the immunoSEQ Assay, a bias-controlled multiplex PCR. As for the original processing: The number of nucleated cells in each sample was estimated from the amplification of reference gene primers within the assay. To quantify the absolute abundance of each unique TCRbeta CDR3 rearrangement, sequence reads were collapsed and filtered. For each sample, productive Simpson clonality was calculated as the square root of Simpson's diversity index across productive rearrangements. TCRdb stores this immuneACCESS table with in-frame sequences only. Part of the clones is absent; in the studies checked, under half of the shortfall reflects unresolved V genes, and no reason is known for the rest. The V and J calls and clone size are taken from that table; D and trimming were inferred from the DNA. The sample table holds about 24,000 clones, of which roughly 89% were seen once. The ten largest account for roughly 21% of the sample.

This sample is part of a study of blood T cell repertoires in COVID-19 (dated by TCRdb to the early 2020s). General notes on the study: The collaborator samples originated in the United States, Italy and Spain and spanned the acute and convalescent phases of COVID-19. The prospective study material was composed of cDNA or gDNA derived from T cells, B-cell-depleted T cells, or PBMCs. Deeply sampled blood TCRbeta repertoires from subjects exposed to, actively infected with, or recovered from COVID-19 were included in the dataset. The repertoires were made available in a free public database intended to serve as a resource for research on the immune response to SARS-CoV-2. The samples were drawn from the first 160 participants of the ongoing ImmuneRACE study and from over 950 subjects provided by 6 global collaborators. Sample metadata almost always included a de-identified subject ID, COVID-19 status, age in years and sex. Where HLA class I and class II types were available, the types were taken from metadata supplied by the sample provider, not from assay-based typing.

Study-level results and caveats: How much clinical and demographic metadata was included differed by source and by participant, and the metadata was provided uncurated.

Collaborating institutions collected whole blood in K2EDTA tubes following their own protocols. For TCRbeta analysis, collaborators shipped samples as frozen whole blood, isolated PBMCs, or DNA extracted from either of those sample types. The origin of this receptor is a human donor in a cohort sampled during active COVID-19. Sequencing was carried out using peripheral blood. The chain is made from TRBV20-1 and TRBJ2-2; 8 bases in the middle match TRBD2. The sequence in DNA is TGCAGTGCTAGTCTTAGCGGGAACCCCGGGGAGCTGTTTTTT. Translated, this is CSASLSGNPGELFF.